This T cell receptor (beta chain) appears in the sequencing data of a study of blood T cell repertoires in COVID-19 (dated by TCRdb to the early 2020s). With regard to the full study: The collaborator samples originated in the United States, Italy and Spain and spanned the acute and convalescent phases of COVID-19. The prospective study material was composed of cDNA or gDNA derived from T cells, B-cell-depleted T cells, or PBMCs. Nearly every sample came with metadata listing a de-identified subject ID, COVID-19 status, age in years and sex. HLA class I and class II types, where available, came from metadata supplied by the sample provider rather than from assay-based typing. The samples were drawn from the first 160 participants of the ongoing ImmuneRACE study and from over a thousand subjects provided by 6 global collaborators. Deeply sampled blood TCRbeta repertoires from subjects exposed to, actively infected with, or recovered from COVID-19 were included in the dataset. The repertoires were released in a freely available public database intended as a resource for research on the immune response to SARS-CoV-2.

Whole blood was collected in K2EDTA tubes by collaborating institutions according to the institutions' own protocols. For TCRbeta analysis, collaborator samples were shipped as frozen whole blood, as isolated PBMCs, or as DNA extracted from either sample type. Note on this clone: Its antigen is still unknown. Base-call qualities are not available, and no considerably larger clone is one nucleotide away.

Broader findings and caveats from the paper: The amount of clinical and demographic metadata varied by source and participant and was provided uncurated.

The immunoSEQ Assay, a bias-controlled multiplex PCR, was used to amplify TCRbeta CDR3 regions from genomic DNA. The source study handled its data this way. Nucleated cell counts per sample were estimated from amplification of reference gene primers within the assay. To quantify the absolute abundance of each unique TCRbeta CDR3 rearrangement, sequence reads were collapsed and filtered. For each sample, productive Simpson clonality was calculated by taking the square root of Simpson's diversity index across productive rearrangements. The table was pulled from immuneACCESS by TCRdb, which kept in-frame rearrangements only. Such tables lose some clones; where checked, under half of the loss comes from unresolved V genes, and the rest has no known cause. V and J calls and clone size are copied from that table; D and trimming were computed from the DNA. The sample table holds about 97,000 clones, of which around 85% were seen once. 1.5% to 2% of the sample is in the top ten clones.

Including the terminal cysteine and phenylalanine, the CDR3 comprises 14 residues. Kept here is only the CDR3 DNA, which spans 42 bases and is read in frame from base 1. Trimming removed 5 bases from V and 1 base from J, leaving 12 bases between the germline ends. Sequences SGHTA (CDR1) and FQGNSA (CDR2) are obtained from the germline V gene. Sequenced input: peripheral blood. The receptor's source is a woman between 65 and 79 years old with active or convalescent COVID-19. The rearranged chain carries TRBV7-2 and TRBJ2-7; the D segment could be TRBD2, given 5 matching bases. The DNA reads as follows: TGTGCCAGCAGCCCCCGGACGGGGTCCTACGAGCAGTACTTC. This sequence encodes CASSPRTGSYEQYF.